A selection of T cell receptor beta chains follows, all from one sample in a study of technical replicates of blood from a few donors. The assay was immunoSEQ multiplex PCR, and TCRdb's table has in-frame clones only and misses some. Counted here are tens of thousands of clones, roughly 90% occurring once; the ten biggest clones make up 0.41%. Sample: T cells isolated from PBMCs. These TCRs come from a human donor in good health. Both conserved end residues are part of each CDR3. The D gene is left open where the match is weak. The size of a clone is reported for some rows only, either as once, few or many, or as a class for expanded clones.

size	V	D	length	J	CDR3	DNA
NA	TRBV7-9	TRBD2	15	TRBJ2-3	CASSGKGGLTDTQYF	TGTGCCAGCAGCGGGAAGGGAGGGCTCACAGATACGCAGTATTTT
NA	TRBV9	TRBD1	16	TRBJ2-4	CATYPGRDRGLDIQYF	TGTGCCACGTACCCAGGTCGGGACAGGGGATTAGACATTCAGTACTTC
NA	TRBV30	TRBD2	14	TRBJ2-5	CAWRLAGAPETQYF	TGTGCCTGGAGACTAGCGGGAGCCCCAGAGACCCAGTACTTC
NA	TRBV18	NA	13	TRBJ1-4	CASSPLEFGKLFF	TGTGCCAGCTCACCATTGGAATTCGGGAAACTGTTTTTT
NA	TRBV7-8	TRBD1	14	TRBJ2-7	CASSSVGQAYEQYF	TGTGCCAGCAGCTCGGTTGGACAGGCCTACGAGCAGTACTTC
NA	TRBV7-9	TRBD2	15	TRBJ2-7	CASSSLPGLAYEQYF	TGTGCCAGCAGCTCCCTTCCGGGACTAGCCTACGAGCAGTACTTC
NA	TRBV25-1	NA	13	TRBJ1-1	CASSFPGNTEAFF	TGTGCCAGCAGTTTTCCGGGGAACACTGAAGCTTTCTTT
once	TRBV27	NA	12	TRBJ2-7	CASSFISYEQYF	TGTGCCAGCAGTTTTATCTCCTACGAGCAGTACTTC
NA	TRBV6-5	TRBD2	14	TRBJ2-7	CASSISGRSYEQYF	TGTGCCAGCAGTATTAGCGGGAGGTCATACGAGCAGTACTTC
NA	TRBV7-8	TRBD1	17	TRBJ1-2	CASSLRDSNSRLFGYTF	TGTGCCAGCAGCTTACGGGACAGCAATAGTAGACTATTCGGCTACACCTTC
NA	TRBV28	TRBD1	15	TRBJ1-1	CASTLLRGQGISAFF	TGTGCCAGCACTTTACTCCGGGGACAGGGGATTTCGGCTTTCTTT
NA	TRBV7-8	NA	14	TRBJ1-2	CASSLTTTNYGYTF	TGTGCCAGCAGCTTGACTACTACTAACTATGGCTACACCTTC
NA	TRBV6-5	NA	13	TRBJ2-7	CASGNLLGYEQYF	TGTGCCAGCGGAAATCTCCTAGGTTACGAGCAGTACTTC
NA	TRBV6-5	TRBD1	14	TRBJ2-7	CASSWTGEAYEQYF	TGTGCCAGCAGTTGGACAGGGGAGGCCTACGAGCAGTACTTC
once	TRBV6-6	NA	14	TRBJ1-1	CASSTGYLNTEAFF	TGTGCCAGCAGTACAGGGTACCTGAACACTGAAGCTTTCTTT
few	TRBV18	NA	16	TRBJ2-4	CASSPPKGGNENIQYF	TGTGCCAGCTCACCACCGAAAGGCGGGAACGAAAACATTCAGTACTTC
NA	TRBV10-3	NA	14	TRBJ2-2	CAISSQGGTGELFF	TGTGCCATCAGTTCTCAGGGAGGCACCGGGGAGCTGTTTTTT
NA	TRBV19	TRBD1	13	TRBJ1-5	CASRGVSNQPQHF	TGTGCCAGCAGGGGGGTTAGCAATCAGCCCCAGCATTTT
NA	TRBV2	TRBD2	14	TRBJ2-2	CVWTSGRIPGELFF	TGTGTCTGGACTAGCGGGAGAATACCGGGGGAGCTGTTTTTT
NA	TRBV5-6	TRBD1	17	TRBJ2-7	CASSLFLRTGGFYEQYF	TGTGCCAGCAGCTTGTTTCTTCGGACAGGGGGGTTCTACGAGCAGTACTTC
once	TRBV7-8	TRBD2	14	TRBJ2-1	CASSFGRVGVEQFF	TGTGCCAGCAGCTTCGGGAGGGTGGGTGTTGAGCAGTTCTTC
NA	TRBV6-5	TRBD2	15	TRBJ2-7	CASRLAGKSSYEQYF	TGTGCCAGCCGACTAGCGGGAAAGAGCTCCTACGAGCAGTACTTC
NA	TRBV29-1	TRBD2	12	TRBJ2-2	CSVTSGHGELFF	TGCAGCGTGACTAGCGGACACGGGGAGCTGTTTTTT
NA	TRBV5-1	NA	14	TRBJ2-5	CASSLVGGYETQYF	TGCGCCAGCAGCTTGGTAGGAGGGTATGAGACCCAGTACTTC
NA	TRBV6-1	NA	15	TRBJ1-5	CASRGVIYSNQPQHF	TGTGCCAGCAGGGGAGTGATTTATAGCAATCAGCCCCAGCATTTT
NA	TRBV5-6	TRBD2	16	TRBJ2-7	CASSLFSSGRPYEQYF	TGTGCCAGCAGCTTGTTTTCTAGCGGGAGGCCCTACGAGCAGTACTTC
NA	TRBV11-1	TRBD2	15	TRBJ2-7	CASSPLAGGSYEQYF	TGTGCCAGCAGCCCACTAGCGGGTGGTAGCTACGAGCAGTACTTC
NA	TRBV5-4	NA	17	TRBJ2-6	CASSPRDGTSGANVLTF	TGTGCCAGCAGCCCGCGGGACGGAACCTCTGGGGCCAACGTCCTGACTTTC
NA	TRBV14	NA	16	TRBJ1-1	CASSPINGGASTEAFF	TGTGCCAGCAGCCCTATAAATGGCGGAGCGAGCACTGAAGCTTTCTTT
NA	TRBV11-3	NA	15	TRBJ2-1	CASTGWGEEDNEQFF	TGTGCCAGCACCGGATGGGGGGAAGAAGACAATGAGCAGTTCTTC
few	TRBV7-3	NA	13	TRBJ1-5	CATRGVGNQPQHF	TGTGCCACGCGGGGGGTGGGCAATCAGCCCCAGCATTTT
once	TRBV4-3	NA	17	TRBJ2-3	CASSQEWYGRVADTQYF	TGCGCCAGCAGCCAAGAATGGTACGGCAGGGTCGCAGATACGCAGTATTTT
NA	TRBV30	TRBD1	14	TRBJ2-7	CAWDSGQGSAEQYF	TGTGCCTGGGACTCGGGACAGGGATCCGCCGAGCAGTACTTC
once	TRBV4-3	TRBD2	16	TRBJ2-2	CASSLTAGGATGELFF	TGCGCCAGCAGCCTGACGGCGGGAGGTGCCACCGGGGAGCTGTTTTTT
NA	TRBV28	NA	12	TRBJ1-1	CASREGGTEAFF	TGTGCCAGCAGGGAAGGGGGAACTGAAGCTTTCTTT
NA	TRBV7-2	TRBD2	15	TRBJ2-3	CASSLGLAGTDTQYF	TGTGCCAGCAGCTTAGGACTAGCGGGCACAGATACGCAGTATTTT
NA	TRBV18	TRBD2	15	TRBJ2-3	CASSPWAGEPDTQYF	TGTGCCAGCTCACCGTGGGCGGGAGAACCAGATACGCAGTATTTT
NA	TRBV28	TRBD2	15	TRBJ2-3	CASSFIGREADTQYF	TGTGCCAGCAGTTTCATCGGGAGGGAGGCAGATACGCAGTATTTT
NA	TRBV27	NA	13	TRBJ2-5	CASSLGRLKTQYF	TGTGCCAGCAGTTTAGGCAGGTTGAAGACCCAGTACTTC